The present TCR beta chain was sequenced within a study of CD8 T cells in ankylosing spondylitis. Whole-study findings and limits: The study identified a TCR beta motif of several highly homologous variants that appeared characteristic of ankylosing spondylitis blood.

TCRdb analysed the 5' RACE reads with MiXCR anew, one entry per CDR3 protein. The sample includes roughly 200,000 distinct CDR3 sequences, roughly 26% of them seen just once. Details on this clonotype: Its antigen remains unidentified.

The sequence was obtained from a male donor with ankylosing spondylitis or in good health (not recorded which). Sequenced: blood, either unsorted or a sorted T cell fraction (not recorded which).

The CDR3 region is CASRPGENTEAFF. The CDR3 DNA is TGTGCCAGCAGACCCGGAGAAAACACTGAAGCTTTCTTT. The gene calls are TRBV6-1 and TRBJ1-1, with D uncertain. CDR3 length equals 13 residues. The germline V gene encodes CDR1 MNHNS and CDR2 SASEGT. Trimming took off 6 bases at V and 2 bases at J, with 10 bases between the two ends.